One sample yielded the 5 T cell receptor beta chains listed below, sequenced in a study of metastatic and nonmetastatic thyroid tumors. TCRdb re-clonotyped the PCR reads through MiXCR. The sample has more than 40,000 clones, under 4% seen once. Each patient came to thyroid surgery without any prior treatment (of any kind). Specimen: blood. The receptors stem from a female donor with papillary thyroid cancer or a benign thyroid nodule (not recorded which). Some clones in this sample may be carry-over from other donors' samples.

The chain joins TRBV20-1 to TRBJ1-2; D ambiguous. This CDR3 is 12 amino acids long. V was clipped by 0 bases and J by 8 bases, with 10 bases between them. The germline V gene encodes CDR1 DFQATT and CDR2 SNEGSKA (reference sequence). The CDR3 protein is CSARDLRWGYTF. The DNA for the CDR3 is TGCAGTGCTAGAGATCTAAGGTGGGGCTACACCTTC.

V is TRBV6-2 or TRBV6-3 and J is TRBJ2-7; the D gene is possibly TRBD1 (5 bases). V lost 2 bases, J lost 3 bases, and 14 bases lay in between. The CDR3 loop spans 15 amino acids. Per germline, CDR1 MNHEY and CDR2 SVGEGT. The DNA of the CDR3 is TGTGCCAGCAGTTACAAGGCAGGGAAGAGCTACGAGCAGTACTTC. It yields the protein CASSYKAGKSYEQYF.

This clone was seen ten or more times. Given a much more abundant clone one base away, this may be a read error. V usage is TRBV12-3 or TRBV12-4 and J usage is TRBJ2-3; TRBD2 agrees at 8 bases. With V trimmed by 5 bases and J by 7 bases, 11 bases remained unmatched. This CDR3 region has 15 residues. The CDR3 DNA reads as TGTGCCAGCAGTACCGGGACTAGAGAAGGGAATACGCAGTATTTT. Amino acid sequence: CASSTGTREGNTQYF.

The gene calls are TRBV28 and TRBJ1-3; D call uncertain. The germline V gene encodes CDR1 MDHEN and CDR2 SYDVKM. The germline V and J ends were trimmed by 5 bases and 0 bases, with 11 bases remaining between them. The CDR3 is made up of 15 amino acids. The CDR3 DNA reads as TGTGCCAGCAGTGAACACTCGCGCTCTGGAAACACCATATATTTT. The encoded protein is CASSEHSRSGNTIYF.

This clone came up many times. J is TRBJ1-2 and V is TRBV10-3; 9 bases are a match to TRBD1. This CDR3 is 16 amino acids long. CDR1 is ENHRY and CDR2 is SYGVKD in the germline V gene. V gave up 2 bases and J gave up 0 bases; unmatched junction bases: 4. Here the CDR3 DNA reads TGTGCCATCAGTGAGAGGACAGGGGTAGCTAACTATGGCTACACCTTC. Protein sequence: CAISERTGVANYGYTF.